This is a list of T cell receptor beta chains from one sample in a study. TCRdb used MiXCR to reprocess the 5' RACE reads, holding one entry per CDR3 protein. The sample lists 40,000 to 65,000 distinct CDR3 sequences, almost 25% occurring once. Sequenced input: tumor-infiltrating naive CD4+ T cells sorted from the breast tumor. Receptor source: a female donor with breast cancer. Both conserved end residues are part of each CDR3. Fields, in order: V gene, D gene, J gene, clone size, CDR3 DNA, CDR3 protein. The D gene is left open where the match is weak. Expanded clones are given a class, and other clones once, few, many or no size at all.

v_call: TRBV4-1; d_call: -; j_call: TRBJ1-1; clone_size: -; cdr3_nt: TGCGCCAGCAGCCAAGTGGGGAAAAGGAACACTGAAGCTTTCTTT; cdr3_aa: CASSQVGKRNTEAFF
v_call: TRBV7-9; d_call: -; j_call: TRBJ2-7; clone_size: few; cdr3_nt: TGTGCCAGCAGCTTAGAACTACTACTCTACGAGCAGTACTTC; cdr3_aa: CASSLELLLYEQYF
v_call: TRBV11-3; d_call: -; j_call: TRBJ2-3; clone_size: many; cdr3_nt: TGTGCCAGCAGCTTAGAGGGCACAGATACGCAGTATTTT; cdr3_aa: CASSLEGTDTQYF
v_call: TRBV7-7; d_call: -; j_call: TRBJ1-3; clone_size: -; cdr3_nt: TGTGCTAGCAGCTCCCTCTTGGGGTGCTCTGGAAACACCATATATTTT; cdr3_aa: CASSSLLGCSGNTIYF
v_call: TRBV20-1; d_call: -; j_call: TRBJ1-3; clone_size: many; cdr3_nt: TGCAGTGCTAGGAGGGGAAACACCATATATTTT; cdr3_aa: CSARRGNTIYF
v_call: TRBV18; d_call: -; j_call: TRBJ1-1; clone_size: -; cdr3_nt: TGTGCCAGCTCACCAAAAAGGCAGGGAGAGCAGGAAGCTTTCTTT; cdr3_aa: CASSPKRQGEQEAFF
v_call: TRBV5-1; d_call: -; j_call: TRBJ1-1; clone_size: -; cdr3_nt: TGCGCCAGCAGCGGAACGACACCAGCTATGAACACTGAAGCTTTCTTT; cdr3_aa: CASSGTTPAMNTEAFF
v_call: TRBV6-1; d_call: -; j_call: TRBJ1-3; clone_size: -; cdr3_nt: TGTGCCAGCAGTGACCCTGGGGCAGCCTCTGGAAACACCATATATTTT; cdr3_aa: CASSDPGAASGNTIYF
v_call: TRBV20-1; d_call: -; j_call: TRBJ2-5; clone_size: many; cdr3_nt: TGCAGTGCCCATGAAGGAGGGAGGCAGCAAGAGACCCAGTACTTC; cdr3_aa: CSAHEGGRQQETQYF
v_call: TRBV10-3; d_call: -; j_call: TRBJ2-5; clone_size: few; cdr3_nt: TGTGCCATCAGCGCCACCGGCGGGTTGGAGACCCAGTACTTC; cdr3_aa: CAISATGGLETQYF
v_call: TRBV7-2; d_call: -; j_call: TRBJ1-5; clone_size: -; cdr3_nt: TGTGCCAGCAGCTTAGACGGGCTTGGGCAGCCCCAGCATTTT; cdr3_aa: CASSLDGLGQPQHF
v_call: TRBV29-1; d_call: -; j_call: TRBJ2-1; clone_size: few; cdr3_nt: TGCAGCGCGGGCGACAATGAGCAGTTCTTC; cdr3_aa: CSAGDNEQFF
v_call: TRBV5-1; d_call: -; j_call: TRBJ1-5; clone_size: few; cdr3_nt: TGCGCCAGCAGCTTGGAGGGCAGGGTGCTGGGGCAGCCCCAGCATTTT; cdr3_aa: CASSLEGRVLGQPQHF
v_call: TRBV13; d_call: TRBD1; j_call: TRBJ2-1; clone_size: many; cdr3_nt: TGTGCCAGCAGCCGAAACCTGGGACAGGGGGGTTTCGGTGAGCAGTTCTTC; cdr3_aa: CASSRNLGQGGFGEQFF
v_call: TRBV9; d_call: TRBD1; j_call: TRBJ1-5; clone_size: -; cdr3_nt: TGTGCCAGTAGCGGGACAGGGGGTCAGCCCCAGCATTTT; cdr3_aa: CASSGTGGQPQHF
v_call: TRBV5-1; d_call: TRBD1; j_call: TRBJ1-2; clone_size: -; cdr3_nt: TGCGCCAGCAGCTTGACAGGGGATAATGGAGGCTACACCTTC; cdr3_aa: CASSLTGDNGGYTF
v_call: TRBV4-2; d_call: -; j_call: TRBJ2-7; clone_size: few; cdr3_nt: TGTGCCAGCAGCCAAGTCGGGGGGCTAAGGGAGCAGTACTTC; cdr3_aa: CASSQVGGLREQYF
v_call: TRBV9; d_call: -; j_call: TRBJ1-1; clone_size: -; cdr3_nt: TGTGCCAGCAGTATCAATCAGCGGCCGACTGAAGCTTTCTTT; cdr3_aa: CASSINQRPTEAFF
v_call: TRBV27; d_call: TRBD2; j_call: TRBJ2-5; clone_size: many; cdr3_nt: TGTGCCAGCAGAGTTCGTCGGGAGGCCCAGTACTTC; cdr3_aa: CASRVRREAQYF
v_call: TRBV7-2; d_call: -; j_call: TRBJ2-3; clone_size: -; cdr3_nt: TGTGCCAGCAGCCCGGGCCTGGGGGATACGCAGTATTTT; cdr3_aa: CASSPGLGDTQYF
v_call: TRBV12-3/TRBV12-4; d_call: -; j_call: TRBJ2-2; clone_size: few; cdr3_nt: TGTGCCAGCAGTTTAGCGACAGGACAGAGAATCGGGGAGCTGTTTTTT; cdr3_aa: CASSLATGQRIGELFF
v_call: TRBV2; d_call: -; j_call: TRBJ1-1; clone_size: -; cdr3_nt: TGTGCCAGCAGTTCCAGGGGTCTGGCTGAAGCTTTCTTT; cdr3_aa: CASSSRGLAEAFF
v_call: TRBV7-9; d_call: -; j_call: TRBJ2-5; clone_size: -; cdr3_nt: TGTGCCAGCAGCCGCTCAGGAGGACAAGAGACCCAGTACTTC; cdr3_aa: CASSRSGGQETQYF
v_call: TRBV2; d_call: -; j_call: TRBJ1-2; clone_size: few; cdr3_nt: TGTGCCAGCAGTGGGGACCTTACGGGAGGCTACACCTTC; cdr3_aa: CASSGDLTGGYTF
v_call: TRBV29-1; d_call: TRBD2; j_call: TRBJ2-1; clone_size: -; cdr3_nt: TGCAGCGTTCCTCGGACTAGCGGGAACTACAATGAGCAGTTCTTC; cdr3_aa: CSVPRTSGNYNEQFF
v_call: TRBV20-1; d_call: -; j_call: TRBJ1-1; clone_size: many; cdr3_nt: TGCAGTGCTAGCCCCTCGACAGGTCGGACGAACACTGAAGCTTTCTTT; cdr3_aa: CSASPSTGRTNTEAFF
v_call: TRBV7-2; d_call: -; j_call: TRBJ2-7; clone_size: few; cdr3_nt: TGTGTCAGCAGCTTTCCGGGTGCCGAGCAGTACTTC; cdr3_aa: CVSSFPGAEQYF
v_call: TRBV7-9; d_call: -; j_call: TRBJ2-6; clone_size: many; cdr3_nt: TGTGCCAGCGACGAGGGGGCTGGGGCCAACGTCCTGACTTTC; cdr3_aa: CASDEGAGANVLTF
v_call: TRBV7-2; d_call: -; j_call: TRBJ1-6; clone_size: -; cdr3_nt: TGTGCCAGCAGCCCCCGACAGGCTAATTCACCCCTCCACTTT; cdr3_aa: CASSPRQANSPLHF
v_call: TRBV3-1; d_call: -; j_call: TRBJ2-1; clone_size: -; cdr3_nt: TGTGCCAGCAGCCAAGATCGAGTGGGTGAGCAGTTCTTC; cdr3_aa: CASSQDRVGEQFF
v_call: TRBV5-1; d_call: TRBD1; j_call: TRBJ2-7; clone_size: -; cdr3_nt: TGCGCCAGCAGGGGACAGGGCACCGAGCAGTACTTC; cdr3_aa: CASRGQGTEQYF
v_call: TRBV5-1; d_call: -; j_call: TRBJ2-3; clone_size: -; cdr3_nt: TGCGCCAGCAGCTCCCAGACGACCAACACAGATACGCAGTATTTT; cdr3_aa: CASSSQTTNTDTQYF
v_call: TRBV11-3; d_call: -; j_call: TRBJ2-3; clone_size: few; cdr3_nt: TGTGCCAGCAGCCCCACAGGGTCGGCAGATACGCAGTATTTT; cdr3_aa: CASSPTGSADTQYF
v_call: TRBV6-1; d_call: TRBD1; j_call: TRBJ2-3; clone_size: once; cdr3_nt: TGTGCCAGCACCACAGGGGGCAACACAGATACGCAGTATTTT; cdr3_aa: CASTTGGNTDTQYF
v_call: TRBV29-1; d_call: -; j_call: TRBJ2-5; clone_size: few; cdr3_nt: TGCAGCGTCGATAACAAGAGGGAGACCCAGTACTTC; cdr3_aa: CSVDNKRETQYF
v_call: TRBV4-2; d_call: -; j_call: TRBJ1-1; clone_size: many; cdr3_nt: TGTGCCAGCAGCCAAGCGACAGTCCCTGAAGCTTTCTTT; cdr3_aa: CASSQATVPEAFF
v_call: TRBV5-1; d_call: TRBD1; j_call: TRBJ2-5; clone_size: few; cdr3_nt: TGCGCCAGCAGCGGGGGACAGGGGCCCCCGGAGACCCAGTACTTC; cdr3_aa: CASSGGQGPPETQYF
v_call: TRBV15; d_call: -; j_call: TRBJ2-7; clone_size: many; cdr3_nt: TGTGCCACCAGCAGAGATAAGGGGACAAGCGAGCAGTACTTC; cdr3_aa: CATSRDKGTSEQYF
v_call: TRBV20-1; d_call: -; j_call: TRBJ2-7; clone_size: few; cdr3_nt: TGCAGTGCTACCCGGGAGGCAGGGGCCTCCTACGAGCAGTACTTC; cdr3_aa: CSATREAGASYEQYF
v_call: TRBV9; d_call: -; j_call: TRBJ1-1; clone_size: few; cdr3_nt: TGTGCCAGCAGCGCGTCCGGACAGTCTGAAGCTTTCTTT; cdr3_aa: CASSASGQSEAFF
v_call: TRBV25-1; d_call: TRBD1; j_call: TRBJ2-1; clone_size: many; cdr3_nt: TGTGCCAGCAGTGAAGACAGGGGCCCATACAATGAGCAGTTCTTC; cdr3_aa: CASSEDRGPYNEQFF
v_call: TRBV20-1; d_call: TRBD2; j_call: TRBJ2-3; clone_size: few; cdr3_nt: TGCAGTGCTAGGCTCCGCCGGGGGGTCACAGATACGCAGTATTTT; cdr3_aa: CSARLRRGVTDTQYF
v_call: TRBV12-3/TRBV12-4; d_call: -; j_call: TRBJ2-7; clone_size: many; cdr3_nt: TGTGCCAGCAGTTTGCTCCAGAGCTCCTACGAGCAGTACTTC; cdr3_aa: CASSLLQSSYEQYF
v_call: TRBV9; d_call: TRBD2; j_call: TRBJ2-3; clone_size: few; cdr3_nt: TGTGCCAGCAGCATTCTAGCGGAACGCACAGATACGCAGTATTTT; cdr3_aa: CASSILAERTDTQYF
v_call: TRBV6-5; d_call: -; j_call: TRBJ2-5; clone_size: few; cdr3_nt: TGTGCCAGCAGTTACTCGAGTCCGTTACAAGAGACCCAGTACTTC; cdr3_aa: CASSYSSPLQETQYF
v_call: TRBV5-1; d_call: -; j_call: TRBJ2-7; clone_size: few; cdr3_nt: TGCGCCAGCGGACACAGCTCCTACGAGCAGTACTTC; cdr3_aa: CASGHSSYEQYF
v_call: TRBV10-1; d_call: -; j_call: TRBJ1-2; clone_size: -; cdr3_nt: TGCGCCAGCAGTGAGTCGACGGCACGGGCGGATGGCTACACCTTC; cdr3_aa: CASSESTARADGYTF